This T cell receptor (beta chain) was sequenced for a study of T cell responses to AZD1222 COVID-19 vaccine. Study-level findings and limits: Females made up more of the donors, who were largely white British, and clonal diversity may have come out too low. Baseline seropositivity characterized only a handful of AZD1222 recipients.

The V segment lost 5 bases and the J segment 5 bases; nucleotides outside the gene matches: 8. CDR3 length: 15 amino acids. CDR1 MNHEY and CDR2 SVGAGI come from the germline V gene. TCRdb keeps only in-frame clones here, not all; method: immunoSEQ multiplex PCR. The sample contains 80,000 or so clones, approximately 91% of which appear only once. A remark on this clone: The target antigen is unknown.

The clonotype was recovered from an adult in good health. This chain links TRBV6-5 with TRBJ1-5; 8 bases agree with TRBD1. Specimen: peripheral blood, collected on day 0 of MenACWY control vaccination. The CDR3 DNA reads as TGTGCCAGCAGTAACGTCGACAGGGGATATCAGCCCCAGCATTTT. Translation gives CASSNVDRGYQPQHF.